The clone carrying this T cell receptor (beta chain) has just a few counts. Its antigen is still unknown. Germline CDR1 is MDHEN and CDR2 is SYDVKM. This CDR3 contains 16 residues. Trimming left V 5 bases short and J 4 bases short, with 17 bases between. Both 60 Vbeta primers and 13 Jbeta primers went into the PCR. The protocol was immunoSEQ multiplex PCR, while the TCRdb copy is restricted to in-frame clones and leaves out a portion. The sample has 97,000 or so clones, 60% to 80% seen once. The entry originates in a study of cytomegalovirus exposure and HLA in healthy donors. Study observations and caveats: In a later analysis, a missense DCLRE1C variant was linked to TCR beta V- and J-gene trimming. Accurate HLA-A and HLA-B prediction from TCR beta sequences was reported for most subjects.

These donors counted as nominally healthy when sampled, but unrecorded immune exposures were likely. The sequenced sample consisted of PBMCs. The TCR sequence derives from a male donor in good health and CMV-seropositive. The rearrangement uses TRBV28 and TRBJ1-4; a possible D gene is TRBD1 (5 bases). The CDR3 DNA follows: TGTGCCAGCAGTCCAACAGGCGGAACATTTAATGAAAAACTGTTTTTT. This sequence encodes CASSPTGGTFNEKLFF.